These T cell receptor beta chains were read from a single sample in a study of blood T cell repertoires in COVID-19. Sequencing used immunoSEQ multiplex PCR; TCRdb keeps in-frame clones, though not all of them. Of around 320,000 clones listed, approximately 89% were seen once; the top ten hold under 3%. The sample comprised PBMCs or T cells enriched from blood (not recorded which). The origin of the receptors is a woman aged 45-59 years who had been exposed to COVID-19. CDR3s include the opening cysteine and the closing phenylalanine or tryptophan. The order of the fields is J gene, clone size, D gene, V gene, CDR3 protein, CDR3 DNA. A D gene is named only where the DNA matches it firmly. Rows give clone size only sometimes, using once, few, many, or a class for an expanded clone.

J: TRBJ1-5; size: .; D: .; V: TRBV4-1; CDR3: CASSQVTASNQPQHF; DNA: TGCGCCAGCAGCCAAGTGACAGCTAGCAATCAGCCCCAGCATTTT
J: TRBJ1-4; size: .; D: .; V: TRBV3-1/TRBV3-2; CDR3: CASSQRQGSNEKLFF; DNA: TGTGCCAGCAGCCAACGGCAGGGGAGTAATGAAAAACTGTTTTTT
J: TRBJ2-7; size: once; D: TRBD1; V: TRBV5-1; CDR3: CASSLQGGWPILYEQYF; DNA: TGCGCCAGCAGCTTGCAAGGGGGCTGGCCCATACTATACGAGCAGTACTTC
J: TRBJ1-4; size: once; D: TRBD1; V: TRBV5-1; CDR3: CASRGQATNEKLFF; DNA: TGCGCCAGCAGGGGACAGGCAACTAATGAAAAACTGTTTTTT
J: TRBJ2-7; size: .; D: TRBD1; V: TRBV2; CDR3: CASSSKRTGTASYEQYF; DNA: TGTGCCAGCAGTTCAAAGCGGACCGGGACAGCCTCCTACGAGCAGTACTTC
J: TRBJ1-6; size: .; D: .; V: TRBV3-1/TRBV3-2; CDR3: CASSQDAFSSPLHF; DNA: TGTGCCAGCAGCCAAGACGCTTTTAGTTCACCCCTCCACTTT
J: TRBJ2-1; size: .; D: .; V: TRBV3-1/TRBV3-2; CDR3: CASSQDRASYNEQFF; DNA: TGTGCCAGCAGCCAAGACAGGGCCTCCTACAATGAGCAGTTCTTC
J: TRBJ1-5; size: .; D: TRBD1; V: TRBV2; CDR3: CAVPQGVGGNQPQHF; DNA: TGTGCCGTACCACAGGGGGTCGGGGGCAATCAGCCCCAGCATTTT
J: TRBJ1-5; size: .; D: .; V: TRBV4-1; CDR3: CASSQVEGYNQPQHF; DNA: TGCGCCAGCAGCCAAGTAGAGGGATACAATCAGCCCCAGCATTTT
J: TRBJ1-2; size: .; D: TRBD1; V: TRBV7-9; CDR3: CASSSGTGLDTF; DNA: TGTGCCAGCAGCAGCGGGACAGGGTTGGACACCTTC
J: TRBJ1-4; size: few; D: .; V: TRBV7-2; CDR3: CASSLGSGFGEKLFF; DNA: TGTGCCAGCAGCTTAGGGTCGGGTTTCGGCGAAAAACTGTTTTTT
J: TRBJ1-6; size: .; D: TRBD1; V: TRBV30; CDR3: CAWSRQGDSPLHF; DNA: TGTGCCTGGAGCCGGCAGGGGGATTCACCCCTCCACTTT
J: TRBJ1-3; size: .; D: .; V: TRBV3-1/TRBV3-2; CDR3: CASSQDIIYSGNTIYF; DNA: TGTGCCAGCAGCCAAGATATAATCTACTCTGGAAACACCATATATTTT
J: TRBJ2-3; size: .; D: .; V: TRBV11-2; CDR3: CASSLADRSTDTQYF; DNA: TGTGCCAGCAGCTTAGCCGACAGGAGCACAGATACGCAGTATTTT